This T cell receptor beta chain was profiled in a study of graft-versus-host responses after intestinal transplantation. Study-wide context: Recipients were given multivisceral, liver-intestinal, or isolated intestinal transplants. Every recipient had anti-thymocyte globulin induction and 3 to 4 years of tacrolimus plus steroids.

This table comes from immunoSEQ multiplex PCR, and its TCRdb copy is limited to in-frame clones, with some not included. The data show 40,000 or so clones, about 94% seen once. CDR3 length: 14 residues. Germline-derived CDR1 and CDR2 are SQVTM and ANQGSEA. Trimming left V 4 bases short and J 0 bases short, with 10 bases between. Comment on this clone: Its cognate antigen is unknown.

This sequence originates from a human donor who was the organ donor for an intestinal transplant. The chain joins TRBV29-1 to TRBJ1-3, with unresolved D. The sample in question was unstimulated CD8+ T cells sorted from spleen or lymph node cells, obtained before transplant. CDR3 sequence reads: CSVAIANSGNTIYF. The CDR3 bases are TGCAGCGTTGCCATCGCTAACTCTGGAAACACCATATATTTT. Together with reference TRBV29-1 and TRBJ1-3, the CDR3 gives the full variable domain: SAVISQKPSRDICQRGTSLTIQCQVDSQVTMMFWYRQQPGQSLTLIATANQGSEATYESGFVIDKFPISRPNLTFSTLTVSNMSPEDSSIYLCSVAIANSGNTIYFGEGSWLTVV.